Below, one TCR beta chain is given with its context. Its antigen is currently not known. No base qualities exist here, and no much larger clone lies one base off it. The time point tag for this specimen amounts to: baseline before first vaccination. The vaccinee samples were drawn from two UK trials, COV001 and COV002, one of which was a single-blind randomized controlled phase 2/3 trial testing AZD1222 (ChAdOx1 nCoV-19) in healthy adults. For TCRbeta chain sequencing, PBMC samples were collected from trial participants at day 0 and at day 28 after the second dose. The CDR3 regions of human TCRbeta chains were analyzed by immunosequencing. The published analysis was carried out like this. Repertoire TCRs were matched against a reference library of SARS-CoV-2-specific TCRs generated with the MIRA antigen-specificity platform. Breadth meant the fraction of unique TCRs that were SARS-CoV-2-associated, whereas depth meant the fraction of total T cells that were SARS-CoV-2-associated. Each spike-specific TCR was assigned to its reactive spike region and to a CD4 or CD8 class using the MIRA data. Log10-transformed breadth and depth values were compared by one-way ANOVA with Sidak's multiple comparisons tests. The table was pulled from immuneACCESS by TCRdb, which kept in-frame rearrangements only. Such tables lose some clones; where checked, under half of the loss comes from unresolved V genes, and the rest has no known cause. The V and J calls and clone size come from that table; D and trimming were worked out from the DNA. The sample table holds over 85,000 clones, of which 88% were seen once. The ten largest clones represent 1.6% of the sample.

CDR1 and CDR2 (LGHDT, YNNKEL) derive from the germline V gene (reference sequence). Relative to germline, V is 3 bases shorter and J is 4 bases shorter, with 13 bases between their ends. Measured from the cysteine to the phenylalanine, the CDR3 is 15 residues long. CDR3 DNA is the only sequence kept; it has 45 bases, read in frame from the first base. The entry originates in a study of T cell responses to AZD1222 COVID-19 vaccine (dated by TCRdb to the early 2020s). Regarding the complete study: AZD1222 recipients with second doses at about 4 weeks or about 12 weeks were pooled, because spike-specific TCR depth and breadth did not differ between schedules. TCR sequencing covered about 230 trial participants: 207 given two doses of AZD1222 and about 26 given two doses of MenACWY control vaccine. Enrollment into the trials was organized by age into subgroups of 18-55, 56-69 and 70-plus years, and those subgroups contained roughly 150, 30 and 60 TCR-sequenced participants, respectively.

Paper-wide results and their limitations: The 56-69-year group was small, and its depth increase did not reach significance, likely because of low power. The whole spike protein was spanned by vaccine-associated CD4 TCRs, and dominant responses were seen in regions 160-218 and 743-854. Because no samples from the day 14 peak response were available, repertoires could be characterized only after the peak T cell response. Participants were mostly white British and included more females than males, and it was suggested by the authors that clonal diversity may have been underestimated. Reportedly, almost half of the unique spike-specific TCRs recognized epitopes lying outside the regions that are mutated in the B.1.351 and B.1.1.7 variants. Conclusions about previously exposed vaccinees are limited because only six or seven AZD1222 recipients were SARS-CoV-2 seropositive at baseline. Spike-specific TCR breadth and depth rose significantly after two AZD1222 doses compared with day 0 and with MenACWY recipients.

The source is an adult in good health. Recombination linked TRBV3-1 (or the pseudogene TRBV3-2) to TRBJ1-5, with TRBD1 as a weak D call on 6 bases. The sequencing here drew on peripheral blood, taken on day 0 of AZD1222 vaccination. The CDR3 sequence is CASSHGQGSNQPQHF. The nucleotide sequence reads TGTGCCAGCAGCCACGGCCAGGGGTCTAATCAGCCCCAGCATTTT.